This T cell receptor (beta chain) was profiled in a study of blood T cell repertoires in COVID-19. In the study overall: PBMCs, B-cell-depleted T cells, or T cells were the source of the cDNA or gDNA that made up the material.

Looked up from germline, CDR1 is SGHRS and CDR2 is YFSETQ. V lost 4 bases and J 1 base, leaving 17 bases between the germline ends. The CDR3 runs 16 residues. Here immunoSEQ multiplex PCR was the method, and the copy in TCRdb shows in-frame clones only, minus some. The repertoire consists of 55,000 or so clones, with around 80% occurring once and the leading ten covering about 20%. Sequencing was carried out using peripheral blood. The chain has TRBV5-1 and TRBJ1-1; TRBD1 is a possible D gene (5 bases). This receptor was identified in a young man with COVID-19, enrolled during active disease. The CDR3 coding sequence is TGCGCCAGCAGCCCCGGATGGGGGGGAAGGAACACTGAAGCTTTCTTT. Translation gives CASSPGWGGRNTEAFF.